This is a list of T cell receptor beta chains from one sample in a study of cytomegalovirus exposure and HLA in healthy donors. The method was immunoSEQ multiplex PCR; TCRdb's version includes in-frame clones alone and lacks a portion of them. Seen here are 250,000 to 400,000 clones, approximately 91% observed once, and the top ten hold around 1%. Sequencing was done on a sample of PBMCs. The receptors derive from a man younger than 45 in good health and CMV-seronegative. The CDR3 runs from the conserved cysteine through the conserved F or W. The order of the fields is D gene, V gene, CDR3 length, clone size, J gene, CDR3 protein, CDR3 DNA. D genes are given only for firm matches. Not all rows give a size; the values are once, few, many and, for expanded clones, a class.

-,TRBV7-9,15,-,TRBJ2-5,CASSLYRVGGETQYF,TGTGCCAGCAGCTTGTACAGGGTAGGCGGGGAGACCCAGTACTTC
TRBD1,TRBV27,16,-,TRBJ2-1,CASSYVGRGLFNEQFF,TGTGCCAGCAGTTATGTGGGCAGGGGGCTGTTCAATGAGCAGTTCTTC
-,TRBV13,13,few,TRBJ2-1,CASSYDSHNEQFF,TGTGCCAGCAGCTACGACAGCCACAATGAGCAGTTCTTC
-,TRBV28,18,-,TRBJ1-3,CASSLWASGGISGNTIYF,TGTGCCAGCAGTTTATGGGCCTCCGGAGGAATCTCCGGAAACACCATATATTTT
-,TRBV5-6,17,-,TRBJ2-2,CASSMMTLMGNTGELFF,TGTGCCAGCAGCATGATGACTTTAATGGGGAACACCGGGGAGCTGTTTTTT
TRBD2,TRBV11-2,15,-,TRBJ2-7,CASSLVTGGPHEQYF,TGTGCCAGCAGCTTAGTTACGGGGGGGCCCCACGAGCAGTACTTC
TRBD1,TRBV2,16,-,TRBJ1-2,CASSERRTGANYGYTF,TGTGCCAGCAGTGAAAGGAGAACAGGGGCTAACTATGGCTACACCTTC
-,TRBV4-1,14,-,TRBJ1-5,CASSQDHINQPQHF,TGCGCCAGCAGCCAAGATCACATTAATCAGCCCCAGCATTTT
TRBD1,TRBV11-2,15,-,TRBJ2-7,CASTHWDRTTYEQYF,TGTGCCAGCACCCACTGGGACAGAACTACCTACGAGCAGTACTTC
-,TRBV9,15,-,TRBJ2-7,CASSVGPGVSYEQYF,TGTGCCAGCAGCGTAGGGCCAGGGGTCTCCTACGAGCAGTACTTC
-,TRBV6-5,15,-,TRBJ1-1,CASSYPGMGLTEAFF,TGTGCCAGCAGTTACCCAGGTATGGGTCTCACTGAAGCTTTCTTT
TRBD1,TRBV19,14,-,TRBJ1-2,CASSITGQGYGYTF,TGTGCCAGTAGTATAACGGGACAGGGCTATGGCTACACCTTC
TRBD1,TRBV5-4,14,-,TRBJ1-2,CASSLDRGPGGYTF,TGTGCCAGCAGCTTGGACAGGGGGCCGGGTGGCTACACCTTC
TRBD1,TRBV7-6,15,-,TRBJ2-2,CASTELGQGNGELFF,TGTGCCAGCACCGAACTGGGACAGGGGAACGGGGAGCTGTTTTTT
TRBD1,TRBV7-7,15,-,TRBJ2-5,CASSLDRGSGETQYF,TGTGCCAGCAGCTTGGACAGGGGATCGGGGGAGACCCAGTACTTC
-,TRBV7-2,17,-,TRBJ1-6,CASSLGGTLRFRSPLHF,TGTGCCAGCAGCTTAGGCGGGACCTTGCGATTTCGTTCACCCCTCCACTTT
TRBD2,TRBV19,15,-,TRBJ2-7,CASSKVLAGPYEQYF,TGTGCCAGTAGTAAAGTACTAGCGGGGCCCTACGAGCAGTACTTC
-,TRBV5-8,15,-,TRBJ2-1,CASSLHGSSYNEQFF,TGTGCCAGCAGCCTTCACGGGAGCTCCTACAATGAGCAGTTCTTC
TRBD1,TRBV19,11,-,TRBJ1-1,CATQGYTEAFF,TGTGCCACACAGGGGTACACTGAAGCTTTCTTT
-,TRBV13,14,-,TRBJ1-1,CASSKGLGGTEAFF,TGTGCCAGCAGCAAAGGACTCGGCGGGACTGAAGCTTTCTTT
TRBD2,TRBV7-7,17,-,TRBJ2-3,CASSPLGRRGGADTQYF,TGTGCCAGCAGCCCCCTCGGGAGGCGGGGGGGCGCGGATACGCAGTATTTT
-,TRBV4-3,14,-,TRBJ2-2,CASSQASFTGELFF,TGCGCCAGCAGCCAGGCATCATTCACCGGGGAGCTGTTTTTT
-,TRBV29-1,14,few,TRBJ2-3,CSVGTGPLQDTQYF,TGCAGCGTTGGAACAGGGCCTTTGCAGGATACGCAGTATTTT
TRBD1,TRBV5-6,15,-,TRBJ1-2,CASSRTTGKVYGYTF,TGTGCCAGCAGCCGCACGACAGGGAAGGTTTATGGCTACACCTTC
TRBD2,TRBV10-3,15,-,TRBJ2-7,CAISGVGLAGRGQYF,TGTGCCATCAGTGGGGTTGGACTAGCGGGGCGGGGGCAGTACTTC
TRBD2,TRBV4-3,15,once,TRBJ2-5,CASSQDPGGAQTQYF,TGCGCCAGCAGCCAAGATCCGGGGGGGGCACAGACCCAGTACTTC
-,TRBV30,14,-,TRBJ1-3,CAWSVGGSGNTIYF,TGTGCCTGGAGTGTGGGGGGGTCTGGAAACACCATATATTTT
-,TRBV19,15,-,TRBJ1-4,CASSTGAVTNEKLFF,TGTGCCAGTAGCACCGGAGCGGTGACTAATGAAAAACTGTTTTTT
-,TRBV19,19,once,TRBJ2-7,CASSIRTGSVWDTSYEQYF,TGTGCCAGTAGTATAAGAACTGGCTCGGTGTGGGACACCTCCTACGAGCAGTACTTC
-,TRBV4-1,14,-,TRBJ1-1,CASSLRSGSTEAFF,TGCGCCAGCAGCCTCCGATCGGGGAGCACTGAAGCTTTCTTT
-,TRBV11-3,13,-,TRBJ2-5,CASSTGSQETQYF,TGTGCCAGCAGTACAGGGTCCCAAGAGACCCAGTACTTC
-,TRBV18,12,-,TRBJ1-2,CASSPGAIGYTF,TGTGCCAGCTCACCAGGGGCGATTGGCTACACCTTC
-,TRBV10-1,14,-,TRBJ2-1,CASGRNGRGNEQFF,TGCGCCAGCGGGCGGAACGGCAGGGGCAATGAGCAGTTCTTC
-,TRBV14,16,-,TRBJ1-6,CASSQVGGSDNSPLHF,TGTGCCAGCAGCCAAGTAGGGGGATCAGATAATTCACCCCTCCACTTT
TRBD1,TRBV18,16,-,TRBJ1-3,CASSPDRAGAGNTIYF,TGTGCCAGCTCACCGGACAGGGCAGGGGCAGGAAACACCATATATTTT
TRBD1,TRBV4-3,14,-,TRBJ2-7,CASSLGQGNYEQYF,TGCGCCAGCAGCCTAGGACAGGGTAACTACGAGCAGTACTTC
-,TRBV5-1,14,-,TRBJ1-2,CASSFDNRVGGYTF,TGCGCCAGCAGCTTTGACAACAGGGTTGGGGGCTACACCTTC
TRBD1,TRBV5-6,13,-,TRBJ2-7,CASSFEDRVEQYF,TGTGCCAGCAGCTTCGAGGACAGGGTCGAGCAGTACTTC